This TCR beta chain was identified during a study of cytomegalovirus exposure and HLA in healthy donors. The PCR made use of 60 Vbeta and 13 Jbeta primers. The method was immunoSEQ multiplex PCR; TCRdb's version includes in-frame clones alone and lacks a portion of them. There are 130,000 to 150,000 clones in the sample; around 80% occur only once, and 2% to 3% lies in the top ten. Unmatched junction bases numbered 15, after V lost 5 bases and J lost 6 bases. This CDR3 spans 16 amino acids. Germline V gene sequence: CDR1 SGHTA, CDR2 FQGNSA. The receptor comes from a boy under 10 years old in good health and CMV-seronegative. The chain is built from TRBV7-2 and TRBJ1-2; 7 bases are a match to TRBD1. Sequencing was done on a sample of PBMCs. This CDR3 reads CASSVGVWGTADGYTF. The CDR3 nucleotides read TGTGCCAGCAGCGTCGGCGTTTGGGGGACAGCTGATGGCTACACCTTC.